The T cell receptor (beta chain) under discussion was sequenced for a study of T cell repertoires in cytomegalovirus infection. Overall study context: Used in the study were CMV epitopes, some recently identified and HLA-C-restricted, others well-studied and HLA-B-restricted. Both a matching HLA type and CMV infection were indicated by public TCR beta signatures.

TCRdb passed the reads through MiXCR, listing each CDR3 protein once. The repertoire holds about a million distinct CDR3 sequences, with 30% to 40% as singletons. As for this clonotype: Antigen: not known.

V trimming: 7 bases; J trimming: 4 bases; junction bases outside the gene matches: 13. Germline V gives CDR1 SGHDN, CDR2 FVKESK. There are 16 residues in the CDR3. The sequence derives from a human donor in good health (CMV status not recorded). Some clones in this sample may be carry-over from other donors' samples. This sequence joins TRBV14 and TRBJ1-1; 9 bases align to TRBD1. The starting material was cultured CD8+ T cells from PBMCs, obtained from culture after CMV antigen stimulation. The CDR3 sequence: CASTPPTGGIGTEAFF. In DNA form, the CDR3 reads TGTGCCAGCACCCCTCCCACAGGGGGCATAGGCACTGAAGCTTTCTTT.